The 8 T cell receptor beta chains presented below share a single source sample, sequenced in a study of blood T cell repertoires in COVID-19. The protocol was immunoSEQ multiplex PCR, while the TCRdb copy is restricted to in-frame clones and leaves out a portion. Here the sample spans around 400,000 clones, roughly 88% being singletons. The sample comprised PBMCs or T cells enriched from blood (not recorded which). These receptors were obtained from a woman aged 18-35 years who had been exposed to COVID-19.

The chain joins TRBV6-1 to TRBJ2-7; 12 bases fit TRBD2. V trimming: 4 bases; J trimming: 7 bases; junction bases outside the gene matches: 14. Germline V gene sequence: CDR1 MNHNS, CDR2 SASEGT. The CDR3 extends over 17 amino acids. This chain's CDR3 is CASSGGTSGYKGGEQYF. As DNA, the CDR3 is TGTGCCAGCAGTGGAGGGACTAGCGGGTACAAAGGGGGGGAGCAGTACTTC.

Concerning this clone itself: Relative to the germline gene, one junction end is altered; a read error may explain this. The rearrangement uses TRBV7-7 and TRBJ1-2; D is undetermined. The CDR3 loop spans 14 amino acids. Per the germline V gene, CDR1 is SSHAT and CDR2 is FNYEAQ (reference sequence). CDR3 in amino acids: CASSPDVGLLPLHF. DNA of the CDR3: TGTGCTAGCAGCCCTGATGTGGGCCTTCTCCCTCTCCACTTC.

This clone is a singleton in its sample. Other DNA sequences in the sample encode the same CDR3. The rearrangement joins TRBV27 to TRBJ2-7, with 14 positions matching TRBD2. This CDR3 comprises 15 residues. Germline CDR1 reads MNHEY; CDR2 reads SMNVEV (reference sequence). Unmatched junction bases numbered 4, after V lost 4 bases and J lost 5 bases. This CDR3 is CASSSGTSGRNEQYF. In DNA, the CDR3 is TGTGCCAGCAGTTCAGGGACTAGCGGGAGAAACGAGCAGTACTTC.

The genes are TRBV7-9 and TRBJ1-5, with a weak D call TRBD1 (6 bases). Trimming removed 1 base from V and 0 bases from J, with 10 bases in between. Per germline, CDR1 SEHNR and CDR2 FQNEAQ (reference sequence). The CDR3 has 16 amino acids. The CDR3 region is CASSLEGQLSNQPQHF. In nucleotides, the CDR3 is TGTGCCAGCAGCTTAGAAGGACAGCTTAGCAATCAGCCCCAGCATTTT.

V and J are TRBV29-1 and TRBJ1-2; D is unclear. The CDR3 runs to 12 residues. Germline assignment: CDR1 SQVTM and CDR2 ANQGSEA. V was cut by 1 base and J by 1 base, with 4 bases left in between. The CDR3 here is CSVEGSNYGYTF. CDR3 sequence (DNA): TGCAGCGTTGAAGGCAGTAACTATGGCTACACCTTC.

The J gene is TRBJ2-3, the V gene TRBV21-1; TRBD1 is taken as the D call from the table, unchecked against the DNA. TRBV21-1 corresponds to a pseudogene. The CDR3 runs to 12 residues. CDR3 sequence: CAHGPSTDTQYF. As DNA, the CDR3 is TGTGCCCATGGGCCCAGCACAGATACGCAGTATTTT.

The gene calls are TRBV30 and TRBJ1-5, with D uncertain. Trimming took 1 base from V and 2 from J, leaving 3 bases between them. Per the germline V gene, CDR1 is GTSNPN and CDR2 is SVGIG (reference sequence). The CDR3 spans 12 residues. CDR3 sequence: CAWSAGNQPQHF. DNA for the CDR3: TGTGCCTGGAGTGCCGGCAATCAGCCCCAGCATTTT.

Note on this clone: One base away lies a much larger clone, so this may be a sequencing read error. The chain joins TRBV3-1 (or the pseudogene TRBV3-2) to TRBJ2-7; 9 bases match TRBD1. The V gene end was trimmed by 5 bases and the J gene end by 3 bases; junction bases not matched to a gene: 2. CDR3 length: 13 amino acids. CDR1 is LGHDT and CDR2 is YNNKEL in the germline V gene (reference sequence). CDR3 protein: CASSLGQGYEQYF. The CDR3 region has the DNA TGTGCCAGCAGCTTGGGACAGGGCTACGAGCAGTACTTC.